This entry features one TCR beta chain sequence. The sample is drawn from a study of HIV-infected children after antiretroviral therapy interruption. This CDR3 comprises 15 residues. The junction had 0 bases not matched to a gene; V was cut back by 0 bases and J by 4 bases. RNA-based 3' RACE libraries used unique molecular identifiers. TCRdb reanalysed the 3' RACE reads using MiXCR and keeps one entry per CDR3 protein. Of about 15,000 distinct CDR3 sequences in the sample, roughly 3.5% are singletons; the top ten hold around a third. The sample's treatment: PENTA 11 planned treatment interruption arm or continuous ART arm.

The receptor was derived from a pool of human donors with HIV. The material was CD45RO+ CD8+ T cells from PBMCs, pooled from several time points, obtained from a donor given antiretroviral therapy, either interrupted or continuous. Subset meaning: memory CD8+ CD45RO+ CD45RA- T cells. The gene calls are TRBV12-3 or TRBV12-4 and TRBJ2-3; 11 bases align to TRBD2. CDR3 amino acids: CASSLASGGADTQYF. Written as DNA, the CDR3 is TGTGCCAGCAGTTTAGCTAGCGGGGGGGCAGATACGCAGTATTTT.